This T cell receptor (beta chain) was sequenced during a study of T cells after yellow fever vaccination. Looking at the study overall: In the case of low-cell-number fractions, SMART-Seq v4 Ultra Low Input was used for preparation. Whole-study results and caveats: Clones from primary vaccination mostly reappeared after the booster (roughly 97% CD4, around 90% CD8).

For this clonotype: Its antigen is unknown.

5'RACE template switching generated TCR cDNA, adding a universal primer site and UMIs. TCRdb reprocessed the 5' RACE reads via MiXCR and lists one record per CDR3 protein. The table records about 300,000 distinct CDR3 sequences, 8.7% of them present only once. The V gene's germline CDR1 is DFQATT and CDR2 SNEGSKA (reference sequence). The CDR3 is 11 amino acids. The ends were cut back, 5 bases at V and 5 bases at J, with 9 bases in the middle. This clonotype was obtained from a man younger than 35 who received the YFV17D yellow fever vaccine. This sequence joins TRBV20-1 and TRBJ2-5; no clear D gene. The source was CD4+ T cells sorted from PBMCs, collected 5 days after the yellow fever booster vaccination. The CDR3 spells CSALGQETQYF. The CDR3 DNA reads as TGCAGTGCTCTAGGTCAGGAGACCCAGTACTTC.